A selection of T cell receptor beta chains follows, all from one sample in a study of cytomegalovirus exposure and HLA in healthy donors. Some clones are missing from TCRdb's copy, which holds only in-frame ones; the method was immunoSEQ multiplex PCR. This table holds under 100,000 clones, 55% to 75% found once. Sequenced input: PBMCs. The receptors were gathered from a woman in her fifties or sixties in good health and CMV-seropositive. The CDR3 runs from the conserved cysteine through the conserved F or W. The order of the fields is clone size, V gene, D gene, J gene, CDR3 protein, CDR3 DNA. A D gene is named only where the DNA matches it firmly. Only part of the rows carry a size: once, few, many, or a class if the clone is expanded.

>NA|TRBV10-3|NA|TRBJ2-5
CAISETRQETQYF
TGTGCCATCAGTGAGACCAGGCAAGAGACCCAGTACTTC
>NA|TRBV7-9|NA|TRBJ1-2
CASSPAVGAGGYTF
TGTGCCAGCAGCCCGGCTGTGGGGGCTGGGGGCTACACCTTC
>NA|TRBV27|TRBD1|TRBJ2-7
CASSFGTGPSYEQYF
TGTGCCAGCAGTTTCGGGACAGGCCCTTCCTACGAGCAGTACTTC
>NA|TRBV6-1|NA|TRBJ2-7
CASSEAPELASYEQYF
TGTGCCAGCAGTGAAGCGCCAGAACTAGCCTCCTACGAGCAGTACTTC
>NA|TRBV28|TRBD2|TRBJ2-1
CASSLSGRGDNEQFF
TGTGCCAGCAGTCTAAGCGGGAGGGGGGACAATGAGCAGTTCTTC
>NA|TRBV11-2|NA|TRBJ1-1
CASSLEQGIEAFF
TGTGCCAGCAGCTTAGAACAGGGCATTGAAGCTTTCTTT
>NA|TRBV30|NA|TRBJ2-2
CAWSVLGGELFF
TGTGCCTGGAGTGTACTTGGCGGGGAGCTGTTTTTT
>NA|TRBV11-2|NA|TRBJ2-7
CASSHPIVSSYEQYF
TGTGCCAGCAGCCATCCCATTGTGAGCTCCTACGAGCAGTACTTC
>few|TRBV27|NA|TRBJ2-2
CASSLWAANTGELFF
TGTGCCAGCAGTTTATGGGCAGCGAACACCGGGGAGCTGTTTTTT
>NA|TRBV19|TRBD2|TRBJ2-3
CATQRRLAGGYTDTQYF
TGTGCCACCCAAAGGAGGCTAGCGGGAGGGTACACAGATACGCAGTATTTT
>NA|TRBV4-2|TRBD2|TRBJ2-2
CASRGGRTNTGELFF
TGTGCCAGTAGGGGCGGGAGGACGAACACCGGGGAGCTGTTTTTT
>few|TRBV5-5|TRBD1|TRBJ1-4
CASSFPGTGGSWANEKLFF
TGTGCCAGCAGCTTTCCCGGGACAGGGGGCTCATGGGCTAATGAAAAACTGTTTTTT
>NA|TRBV28|NA|TRBJ2-7
CASSPPSGAYEQYF
TGTGCCAGCAGTCCCCCGTCGGGGGCCTACGAGCAGTACTTC
>NA|TRBV27|TRBD2|TRBJ2-1
CASSFSGSGVNEQFF
TGTGCCAGCAGTTTTAGCGGGAGTGGGGTGAATGAGCAGTTCTTC
>few|TRBV15|NA|TRBJ2-7
CATSRGGNEQYF
TGTGCCACCAGCAGAGGAGGGAACGAGCAGTACTTC
>NA|TRBV7-6|TRBD1|TRBJ2-1
CASSSTGVNEQFF
TGTGCCAGCAGCTCCACAGGGGTCAATGAGCAGTTCTTC
>NA|TRBV21-1|NA|TRBJ1-5
CASSKESAGRIYQPQHF
TGTGCCAGCAGCAAAGAATCGGCGGGCAGGATCTATCAGCCCCAGCATTTT
>once|TRBV18|TRBD1|TRBJ1-4
CASSPIGPQGAVEKLFF
TGTGCCAGCTCACCAATCGGACCACAGGGGGCCGTGGAAAAACTGTTTTTT
>NA|TRBV6-4|NA|TRBJ1-5
CASSCQPQHF
TGTGCCAGCAGCTGTCAGCCCCAGCATTTT
>NA|TRBV27|NA|TRBJ1-1
CASSLSGGLNTEAFF
TGTGCCAGCAGTTTATCGGGGGGGTTGAACACTGAAGCTTTCTTT
>NA|TRBV5-1|NA|TRBJ2-2
CASSGTGASGGELFF
TGCGCCAGCAGCGGAACAGGTGCCTCGGGCGGGGAGCTGTTTTTT
>NA|TRBV28|NA|TRBJ1-5
CASSPHQGRGNQPQHF
TGTGCCAGCAGTCCCCATCAGGGGAGGGGGAATCAGCCCCAGCATTTT
>NA|TRBV7-8|NA|TRBJ1-4
CASSLSRVPGIATNEKLFF
TGTGCCAGCAGCTTATCCAGGGTTCCAGGCATTGCAACTAATGAAAAACTGTTTTTT
>NA|TRBV6-5|NA|TRBJ1-1
CASSSLFTEAFF
TGTGCCAGCAGTTCCCTGTTCACTGAAGCTTTCTTT
>NA|TRBV28|TRBD1|TRBJ2-5
CASSLGQHQETQYF
TGTGCCAGCAGCCTGGGACAGCACCAAGAGACCCAGTACTTC
>NA|TRBV15|NA|TRBJ1-1
CATNMDVDSQGEAFF
TGTGCCACCAATATGGACGTCGACTCGCAGGGTGAAGCTTTCTTT
>NA|TRBV29-1|NA|TRBJ2-1
CSVWGGIGYNEQFF
TGCAGCGTCTGGGGCGGTATCGGTTACAATGAGCAGTTCTTC